This TCR beta chain was retrieved from a study of patients and donors after allogeneic stem cell transplantation. Using its own MiXCR run on the RT-PCR reads, TCRdb lists one record per CDR3 protein. The sample contains about 110,000 distinct CDR3 sequences, around 35% of which appear only once. The table lists this clonotype with a few counts. Trimming cost V 1 base and J 2 bases, with 9 bases left between them. Germline assignment: CDR1 SEHNR and CDR2 FQNEAQ (reference sequence). This CDR3 region has 15 residues. Sequenced input: blood, either unsorted or a sorted T cell fraction (not recorded which). The receptor was isolated from a human donor who was either an allogeneic HSCT recipient or a stem cell or donor lymphocyte infusion donor (not recorded which). It is not recorded whose cells these are; they may come from a transplant donor. This chain connects TRBV7-9 to TRBJ1-3; D gene unclear. CDR3 in amino acids: CASSLVGIPGNTIYF. CDR3 bases: TGTGCCAGCAGCTTAGTCGGTATACCTGGAAACACCATATATTTT.